The present entry profiles one T cell receptor beta chain with its context. The sample originates from a study of cytotoxic CD8 clonotypes in ibrutinib-treated CLL. The wider study: Among the patients, roughly 12 presented as relapsed/refractory and 15 as treatment-naive; 17 to 18 showed unmutated IGHV.

Trimming took off 1 base at V and 4 bases at J, with 13 bases between the two ends. Germline CDR1 is PRHDT and CDR2 is FYEKMQ (reference sequence). The CDR3 loop spans 15 amino acids. Assay used: immunoSEQ multiplex PCR; TCRdb lists only in-frame clones, some missing. The repertoire holds about 130,000 clones, with 80% to 90% as singletons. The clonotype originates from a human donor with chronic lymphocytic leukemia. The specimen comprised PBMCs, sampled after 24 months of ibrutinib treatment. The genes are TRBV13 and TRBJ2-5; D possibly corresponds to TRBD2 (5 bases). The CDR3: CASSLASGSGETQYF. In DNA form, the CDR3 reads TGTGCCAGCAGCTTAGCCTCAGGAAGCGGAGAGACCCAGTACTTC.